The 17 T cell receptor beta chains reported below all come from one sample, sequenced in a study of CD8 T cells in Susac syndrome. An input of about 0.45 to 1 ug of RNA was subjected to reverse transcription using random hexamers. Each CDR3 protein gets one entry after TCRdb re-called the immunoSEQ multiplex PCR reads with MiXCR. The repertoire holds some 200,000 distinct CDR3 sequences, approximately 96% seen once, with 0.09% to 0.1% in the top ten. The sequencing input was CD4+ T cells from PBMCs. These receptors were obtained from a human donor with Susac syndrome.

V gene TRBV20-1 combines with J gene TRBJ2-4, with TRBD1 identical over 7 bases. Trimming removed 3 bases from V and 7 bases from J; junction bases left unmatched: 6. The germline V gene encodes CDR1 DFQATT and CDR2 SNEGSKA (reference sequence). The CDR3 runs 13 residues. The CDR3 spells CSARSDRENIQYF. CDR3 in DNA: TGCAGTGCTAGGTCTGACAGGGAGAACATTCAGTACTTC.

The chain uses TRBV28 and TRBJ2-3; 8 positions agree with TRBD2. Germline loops: CDR1 MDHEN, CDR2 SYDVKM. This CDR3 is built from 15 residues. Germline trimming cut 7 bases from V and 0 bases from J; bases unmatched to any gene: 6. The CDR3 nucleotides read TGTGCCAGCACTCCGGGGGGGCTTAGCACAGATACGCAGTATTTT. Its translation: CASTPGGLSTDTQYF.

CDR3 nucleotide sequence: TGCAGTGCTCTCAGACACGTCGAAATTCTCGAGCAGTACTTC. Its translation: CSALRHVEILEQYF. The rearrangement joins TRBV20-1 to TRBJ2-7; D gene uncertain. Germline V gene sequence: CDR1 DFQATT, CDR2 SNEGSKA (reference sequence). This CDR3 has 14 amino acids. V lost 5 bases to trimming and J lost 6 bases, with 20 bases between them.

This chain connects TRBV20-1 to TRBJ2-1; weak D call: TRBD2 (5 bases). The CDR3 consists of 13 residues. V gave up 0 bases and J gave up 7 bases, with 10 bases separating them. Germline V lookup: CDR1 DFQATT, CDR2 SNEGSKA (reference sequence). The DNA of the CDR3 is TGCAGTGCTAGAGAAAGGACTTTAAATGAGCAGTTCTTC. Its protein product is CSARERTLNEQFF.

V gene TRBV20-1 combines with J gene TRBJ2-5; 16 bases are shared with TRBD2. The CDR3 sequence is 15 residues long. V trimming: 6 bases; J trimming: 2 bases; junction bases outside the gene matches: 3. Per germline, CDR1 DFQATT and CDR2 SNEGSKA (reference sequence). CDR3: CSARGLAGGQETQYF. The CDR3 region has the DNA TGCAGTGCAAGGGGACTAGCGGGGGGGCAAGAGACCCAGTACTTC.

This clonotype has a single count. The chain couples TRBV20-1 to TRBJ1-1; 11 bases are shared with TRBD1. Germline V CDR1 and CDR2: DFQATT, SNEGSKA (reference sequence). With V trimmed by 1 base and J by 4 bases, 11 bases remained unmatched. This CDR3 comprises 17 residues. CDR3 amino acids: CSARADRGRKMSTEAFF. The CDR3 DNA reads TGCAGTGCTAGAGCGGACAGGGGGCGCAAAATGTCCACTGAAGCTTTCTTT.

V is TRBV2 and J is TRBJ2-5; D may match TRBD1 or TRBD2 (5 bases each). The V end lost 6 bases, the J end lost 2 bases, and 10 bases lay between the germline ends. This CDR3 is built from 13 residues. The germline V gene has CDR1 SNHLY and CDR2 FYNNEI. CDR3: CASRRGLQETQYF. In DNA, the CDR3 is TGTGCCAGCAGGAGGGGCCTACAAGAGACCCAGTACTTC.

J is TRBJ2-1 and V is TRBV5-1; D is perhaps TRBD2 (6 bases). The CDR3 is made up of 13 amino acids. V was pared by 7 bases and J by 9 bases, with 17 bases between. Germline loops: CDR1 SGHRS, CDR2 YFSETQ. CDR3 nucleotides: TGCGCCAGCCGGTCATGGGGGGTTGGTGAGCAGTTCTTC. Translating gives CASRSWGVGEQFF.

The chain uses TRBV29-1 and TRBJ1-1; possible D gene TRBD1, 5 bases. This CDR3 is built from 15 residues. The germline CDR1 and CDR2 sequences are SQVTM and ANQGSEA. Deletions cut 7 bases from V and 1 base from J, with 19 bases between. CDR3 protein: CSGAKRQRSNTEAFF. The CDR3 DNA is TGCAGCGGCGCGAAACGACAGCGATCGAACACTGAAGCTTTCTTT.

The genes are TRBV30 and TRBJ2-7, with D unclear. The CDR3 is 12 residues long. Germline lookup yields CDR1 GTSNPN and CDR2 SVGIG (reference sequence). V lost 1 base to trimming and J lost 7 bases, with 11 bases between them. The CDR3 protein is CAWSGGPWEQYF. The CDR3 region has the DNA TGTGCCTGGAGTGGCGGCCCGTGGGAGCAGTACTTC.

The V call is TRBV12-3 or TRBV12-4, the J call TRBJ1-1, with a tentative D call TRBD1 (6 bases). The CDR3 totals 15 residues. Trimming stripped 6 bases from V and 2 bases from J, with 16 bases between. CDR3 bases: TGTGCCAGCAGCCCCACGGGGGGGGCCAACACTGAAGCTTTCTTT. Its protein product is CASSPTGGANTEAFF.

The CDR3 spells CASSQETWTGPYNEQFF. In DNA, the CDR3 is TGTGCCAGCAGCCAAGAAACGTGGACAGGGCCCTACAATGAGCAGTTCTTC. The V and J genes are TRBV14 and TRBJ2-1, with 8 bases lining up with TRBD1. The germline V gene encodes CDR1 SGHDN and CDR2 FVKESK. This CDR3 is 17 amino acids long. V lost 0 bases and J lost 2; bases outside the gene matches: 6.

The chain carries TRBV27 and TRBJ1-6; no firm D call. This CDR3 spans 11 amino acids. In germline, CDR1 is MNHEY, CDR2 SMNVEV (reference sequence). Deletions cut 4 bases from V and 11 bases from J, with 6 bases between. The DNA of the CDR3 is TGTGCCAGCAGTTGGCCACCACCCCTCCACTTT. As protein: CASSWPPPLHF.

V and J are TRBV5-1 and TRBJ2-7; unclear D gene. The CDR3 length is 17 residues. Trimming stripped 0 bases from V and 2 bases from J, with 18 bases between. Germline CDR1 and CDR2: SGHRS and YFSETQ. CDR3 sequence: CASSLAYGGSSTYEQYF. In DNA form, the CDR3 reads TGCGCCAGCAGCTTGGCTTATGGTGGGTCCTCAACCTACGAGCAGTACTTC.

The chain combines TRBV3-1 with TRBJ2-1, with 7 bases lining up with TRBD1. This CDR3 region has 15 residues. Germline CDR1 and CDR2: LGHDT and YNNKEL (reference sequence). Germline trimming cut 4 bases from V and 5 bases from J; bases unmatched to any gene: 8. The CDR3 spells CASSPSRTGHNEQFF. The CDR3 nucleotides are TGTGCCAGCAGCCCGAGTAGGACAGGCCACAATGAGCAGTTCTTC.

This chain uses TRBV20-1 with TRBJ2-7; D is perhaps TRBD2 (5 bases). This CDR3 has 13 amino acids. V shed 1 base and J shed 0 bases, with 7 bases lying between them. The V gene's germline CDR1 is DFQATT and CDR2 SNEGSKA (reference sequence). DNA for the CDR3: TGCAGTGCTAGAGCGGGATTCTCCTACGAGCAGTACTTC. It yields the protein CSARAGFSYEQYF.

The chain couples TRBV30 to TRBJ2-7; D is unresolved. The V gene lost 5 bases and the J gene lost 7 bases, with 15 bases spanning the gap. The CDR3 covers 12 residues. Per the germline V gene, CDR1 is GTSNPN and CDR2 is SVGIG (reference sequence). DNA for the CDR3: TGTGCCTGGGAAAGCCCTTCGGAGGAGCAGTACTTC. As protein: CAWESPSEEQYF.